Listed below are T cell receptor beta chains from one sample, sequenced in a study of blood T cells in healthy people across ages. Via MiXCR, TCRdb re-called the 5' RACE reads, giving one row per CDR3 protein. The sample shows roughly 1.5 million distinct CDR3 sequences, roughly 43% of them seen only once. Sequenced material: blood. The source of these receptors is a woman aged 18-35 years in good health. Both conserved end residues are part of each CDR3. A D gene is named only where the DNA matches it firmly. Where a row states a size, it is once, few, many or the class of an expanded clone; other rows omit it.

j_gene: TRBJ1-2; abundance: -; d_gene: -; v_gene: TRBV15; CDR3nt: TGTGCCACCAGCAGGGCCGTTAACTATGGCTACACCTTC; CDR3aa: CATSRAVNYGYTF
j_gene: TRBJ2-5; abundance: -; d_gene: -; v_gene: TRBV9; CDR3nt: TGTGCCAGCGCCTTCGGGGCGGGGGCGACGAAGACCCAGTACTTC; CDR3aa: CASAFGAGATKTQYF
j_gene: TRBJ2-1; abundance: -; d_gene: TRBD2; v_gene: TRBV7-9; CDR3nt: TGTGCCAGCAGCCCCGGGGGAGGGTCCTACGAGCAGTTCTTC; CDR3aa: CASSPGGGSYEQFF
j_gene: TRBJ2-3; abundance: few; d_gene: -; v_gene: TRBV4-3; CDR3nt: TGCGCCAGCAGCCAAGATAAGGAGATGGTAGATACGCAGTATTTT; CDR3aa: CASSQDKEMVDTQYF
j_gene: TRBJ2-1; abundance: -; d_gene: -; v_gene: TRBV7-9; CDR3nt: TGTGCCAGCAGCCCGCAGGGGCTTAGTAGTGTTGAGCAGTTCTTC; CDR3aa: CASSPQGLSSVEQFF
j_gene: TRBJ2-1; abundance: -; d_gene: TRBD1; v_gene: TRBV15; CDR3nt: TGTGCCACCAGCAGAGAGGCAGGGGGTAAGAACAATGAGCAGTTCTTC; CDR3aa: CATSREAGGKNNEQFF
j_gene: TRBJ2-2; abundance: -; d_gene: -; v_gene: TRBV27; CDR3nt: TGTGCCAGCAGTTTAGGACTGCTGCCAGGGTACACCGGGGAGCTGTTTTTT; CDR3aa: CASSLGLLPGYTGELFF
j_gene: TRBJ2-3; abundance: few; d_gene: -; v_gene: TRBV7-2; CDR3nt: TGTGCCAGCAGCTCCGCGGGGTTGGGAGATACGCAGTATTTT; CDR3aa: CASSSAGLGDTQYF
j_gene: TRBJ2-7; abundance: -; d_gene: -; v_gene: TRBV10-3; CDR3nt: TGTGCCATCAGTGGGGGTGGGGCCCCCTACGAGCAGTACTTC; CDR3aa: CAISGGGAPYEQYF
j_gene: TRBJ2-1; abundance: -; d_gene: -; v_gene: TRBV25-1; CDR3nt: TGTGCCAGCAGTGCCACACAGGAGAACAATGGGCAGTTCTTC; CDR3aa: CASSATQENNGQFF
j_gene: TRBJ2-4; abundance: -; d_gene: TRBD2; v_gene: TRBV11-2; CDR3nt: TGTGCCAGCAGCTTAGATCGTGGGCGGGGGGGCCTGAACATTCAGTACTTC; CDR3aa: CASSLDRGRGGLNIQYF
j_gene: TRBJ1-3; abundance: -; d_gene: -; v_gene: TRBV15; CDR3nt: TGTGCCACCAGCAGAGTCGGAGCTGGAAACACCATATATTTT; CDR3aa: CATSRVGAGNTIYF
j_gene: TRBJ2-5; abundance: -; d_gene: -; v_gene: TRBV13; CDR3nt: TGTGCCAGCAGCCTCCTGGCGGAACAAGAGACCCAGTACTTC; CDR3aa: CASSLLAEQETQYF
j_gene: TRBJ2-7; abundance: -; d_gene: -; v_gene: TRBV20-1; CDR3nt: TGCAGTGCTAGAGAAGTAGGCGGGGTGCGCTCCTACGAGCAGTACTTC; CDR3aa: CSAREVGGVRSYEQYF
j_gene: TRBJ1-1; abundance: -; d_gene: -; v_gene: TRBV6-5; CDR3nt: TGTGCCAGCTCATACGCGGGGGGGGCTCTGAGGGCTTTCTTT; CDR3aa: CASSYAGGALRAFF
j_gene: TRBJ2-1; abundance: -; d_gene: -; v_gene: TRBV6-2/TRBV6-3; CDR3nt: TGTGCCAGCCTAGGGGGGCGAGACAATGAGCAGTTCTTC; CDR3aa: CASLGGRDNEQFF
j_gene: TRBJ2-3; abundance: -; d_gene: -; v_gene: TRBV11-2; CDR3nt: TGTGCCAGCAGCTTACCCCGGCAGGGGAGGGGTACGCAGTATTTT; CDR3aa: CASSLPRQGRGTQYF
j_gene: TRBJ2-7; abundance: -; d_gene: -; v_gene: TRBV5-4; CDR3nt: TGTGCCAGCAGCTTGGCGCCGGCATTGTCCTACGAGCAGTACTTC; CDR3aa: CASSLAPALSYEQYF
j_gene: TRBJ1-3; abundance: -; d_gene: -; v_gene: TRBV7-9; CDR3nt: TGTGCCAGCAGTTCCGGCGGGTACAGTTCTGGAAACACCATATATTTT; CDR3aa: CASSSGGYSSGNTIYF
j_gene: TRBJ1-6; abundance: -; d_gene: TRBD1; v_gene: TRBV27; CDR3nt: TGTGCCTCCCGCGGTTGGGACAGGGTGATTAATTCACCCCTCCACTTT; CDR3aa: CASRGWDRVINSPLHF